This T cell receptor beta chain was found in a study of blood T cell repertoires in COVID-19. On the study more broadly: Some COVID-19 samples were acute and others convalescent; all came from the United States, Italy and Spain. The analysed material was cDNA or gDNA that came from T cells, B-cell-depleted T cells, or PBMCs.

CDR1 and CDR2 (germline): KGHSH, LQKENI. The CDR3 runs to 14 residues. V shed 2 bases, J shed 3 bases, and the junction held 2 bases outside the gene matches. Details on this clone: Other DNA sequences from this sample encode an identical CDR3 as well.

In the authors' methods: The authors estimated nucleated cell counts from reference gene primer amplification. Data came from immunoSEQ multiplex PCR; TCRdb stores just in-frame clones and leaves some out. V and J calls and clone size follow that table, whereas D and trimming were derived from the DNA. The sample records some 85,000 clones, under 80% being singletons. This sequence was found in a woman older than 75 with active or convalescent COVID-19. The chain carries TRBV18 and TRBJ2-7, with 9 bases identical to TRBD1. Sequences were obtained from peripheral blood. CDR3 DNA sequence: TGTGCCAGCTCACCAAAGGGACAGGGCTACGAGCAGTACTTC. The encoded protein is CASSPKGQGYEQYF.